This T cell receptor beta chain was identified during a study of post-analysis software for immune sequencing data. As concerns this clonotype: The antigen is not known.

The TCR beta cDNA libraries carried unique molecular identifiers. A single record per CDR3 protein comes from TCRdb applying MiXCR to the PCR reads. The repertoire has 750,000 to 950,000 distinct CDR3 sequences, approximately 53% of them found once; the top ten carry 4.6%. Per germline, CDR1 SEHNR and CDR2 FQNEAQ (reference sequence). This CDR3 is 16 amino acids long. The V end was cut by 1 base, the J end by 5 bases, with 15 bases between. Findings of the study overall: Patients had higher frequencies than controls of a handful of TRBV segments, including TRBV5-6, TRBV5-1 and TRBV20-1. Under the F measure, samples that were prepared in one batch clustered strongly together.

The material sequenced was blood. V and J are TRBV7-9 and TRBJ2-1, with a weak D call TRBD2 (6 bases). This receptor was obtained from a girl between 10 and 17 years old with multiple sclerosis. In DNA, the CDR3 is TGTGCCAGCAGCTTAGAATCCGGCGGGATACACAATGAGCAGTTCTTC. Residues: CASSLESGGIHNEQFF.